The present entry profiles one T cell receptor beta chain with its context. Its antigen is unknown. CD8+CD57+ cell expansion had been shown by flow cytometry in patients chosen for sequencing. Severe acquired aplastic anemia was present in all patients. Blood was sampled before the patients had received any therapy. TCR beta VDJ and CDR3 profiles were obtained from a genomic DNA template. TCRdb itself ran the reads through MiXCR, one entry per CDR3 protein. The sample has 150,000 to 200,000 distinct CDR3 sequences; approximately 52% are singletons. This specimen comes from a study of CD8+CD57+ T cells in acquired aplastic anemia. About the study: Sorted CD4+ and CD8+ cell DNA averaged roughly 3.2 ug. Overall study results and limits: Both patients and controls carried the same twenty-nine CD8+ CDR3 sequences.

The CDR3 extends over 12 amino acids. Germline CDR1 is SGHKS and CDR2 is YYEKEE (reference sequence). Trimming removed 0 bases at V and 5 bases at J, with 6 bases between. Sequenced material: sorted CD4+, CD8+, or CD8+CD57+ T cells (not recorded which) from PBMCs. The V call is TRBV5-5, the J call TRBJ2-7, with unresolved D. This sequence was found in a human donor with aplastic anemia. As DNA, the CDR3 is TGTGCCAGCAGCTTGGCCGTCCACGAGCAGTACTTC. Translated, it gives CASSLAVHEQYF. The full variable domain, completed using reference TRBV5-5 and TRBJ2-7, is DAGVTQSPTHLIKTRGQQVTLRCSPISGHKSVSWYQQVLGQGPQFIFQYYEKEERGRGNFPDRFSARQFPNYSSELNVNALLLGDSALYLCASSLAVHEQYFGPGTRLTVT.